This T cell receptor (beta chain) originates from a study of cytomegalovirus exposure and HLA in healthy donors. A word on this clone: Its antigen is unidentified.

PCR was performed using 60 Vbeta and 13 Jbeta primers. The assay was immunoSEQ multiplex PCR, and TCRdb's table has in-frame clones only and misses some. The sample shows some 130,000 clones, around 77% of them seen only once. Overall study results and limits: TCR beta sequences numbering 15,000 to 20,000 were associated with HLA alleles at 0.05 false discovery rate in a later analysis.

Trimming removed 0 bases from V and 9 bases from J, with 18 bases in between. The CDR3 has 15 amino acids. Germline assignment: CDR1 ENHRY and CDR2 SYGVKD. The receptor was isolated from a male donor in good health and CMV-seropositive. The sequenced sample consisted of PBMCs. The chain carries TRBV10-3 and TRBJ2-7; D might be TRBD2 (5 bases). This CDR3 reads CAISESSGTDWGQYF. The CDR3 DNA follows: TGTGCCATCAGTGAGTCGAGCGGAACGGATTGGGGGCAGTACTTC.